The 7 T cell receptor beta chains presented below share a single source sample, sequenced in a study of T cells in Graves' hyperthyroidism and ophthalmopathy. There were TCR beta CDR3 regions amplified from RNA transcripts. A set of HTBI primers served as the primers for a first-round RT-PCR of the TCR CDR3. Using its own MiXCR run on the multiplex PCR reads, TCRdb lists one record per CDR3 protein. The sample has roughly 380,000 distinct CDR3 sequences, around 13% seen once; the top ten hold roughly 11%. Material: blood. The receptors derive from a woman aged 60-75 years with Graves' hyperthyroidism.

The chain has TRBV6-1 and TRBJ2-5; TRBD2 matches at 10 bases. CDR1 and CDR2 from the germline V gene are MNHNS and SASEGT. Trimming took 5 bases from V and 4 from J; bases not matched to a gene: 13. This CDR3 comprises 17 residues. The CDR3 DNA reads TGTGCCAGCAGTCGGGGTGGGTCTAGCGGGAGAGTAGAGACCCAGTACTTC. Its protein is CASSRGGSSGRVETQYF.

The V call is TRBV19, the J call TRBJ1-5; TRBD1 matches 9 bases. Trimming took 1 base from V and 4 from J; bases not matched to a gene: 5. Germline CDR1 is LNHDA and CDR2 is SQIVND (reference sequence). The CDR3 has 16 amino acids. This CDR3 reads CASSIGDRAFNQPQHF. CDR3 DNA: TGTGCCAGTAGTATAGGGGACAGGGCTTTTAATCAGCCCCAGCATTTT. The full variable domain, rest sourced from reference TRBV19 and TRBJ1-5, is DGGITQSPKYLFRKEGQNVTLSCEQNLNHDAMYWYRQDPGQGLRLIYYSQIVNDFQKGDIAEGYSVSREKKESFPLTVTSAQKNPTAFYLCASSIGDRAFNQPQHFGDGTRLSIL.

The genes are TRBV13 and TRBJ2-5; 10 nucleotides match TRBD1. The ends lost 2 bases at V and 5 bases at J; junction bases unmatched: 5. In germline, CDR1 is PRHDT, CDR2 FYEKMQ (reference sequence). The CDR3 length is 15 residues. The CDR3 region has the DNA TGTGCCAGCAGCTTATCGGGACAGGGGTCGGAGACCCAGTACTTC. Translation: CASSLSGQGSETQYF.

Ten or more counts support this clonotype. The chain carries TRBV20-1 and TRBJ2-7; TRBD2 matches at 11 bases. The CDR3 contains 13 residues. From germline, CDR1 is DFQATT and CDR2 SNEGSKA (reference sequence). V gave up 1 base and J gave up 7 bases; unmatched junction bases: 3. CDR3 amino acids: CSARGLAGIEQYF. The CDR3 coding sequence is TGCAGTGCTAGAGGACTAGCGGGAATTGAGCAGTACTTC.

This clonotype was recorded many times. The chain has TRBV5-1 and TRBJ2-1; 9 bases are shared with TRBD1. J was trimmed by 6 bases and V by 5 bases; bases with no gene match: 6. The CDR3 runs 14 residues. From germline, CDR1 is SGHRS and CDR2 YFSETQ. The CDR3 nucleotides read TGCGCCAGCAGTCAGGGACAGGGCTTCAATGAGCAGTTCTTC. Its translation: CASSQGQGFNEQFF. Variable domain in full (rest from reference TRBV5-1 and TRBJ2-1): KAGVTQTPRYLIKTRGQQVTLSCSPISGHRSVSWYQQTPGQGLQFLFEYFSETQRNKGNFPGRFSGRQFSNSRSEMNVSTLELGDSALYLCASSQGQGFNEQFFGPGTRLTVL.

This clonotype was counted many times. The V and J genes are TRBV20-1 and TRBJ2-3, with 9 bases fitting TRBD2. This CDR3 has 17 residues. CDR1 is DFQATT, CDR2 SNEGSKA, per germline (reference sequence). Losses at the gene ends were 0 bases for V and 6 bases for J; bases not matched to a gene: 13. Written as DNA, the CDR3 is TGCAGTGCTAGAGATCAGGAGCGGGAGGCCGCTGGGGATACGCAGTATTTT. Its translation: CSARDQEREAAGDTQYF.

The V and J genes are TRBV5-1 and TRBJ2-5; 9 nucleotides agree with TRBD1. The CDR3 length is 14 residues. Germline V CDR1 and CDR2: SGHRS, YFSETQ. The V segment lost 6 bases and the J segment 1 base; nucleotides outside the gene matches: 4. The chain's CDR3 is CASMWDRAQETQYF. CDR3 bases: TGCGCCAGCATGTGGGACAGGGCCCAAGAGACCCAGTACTTC.